The text below deals with one TCR beta chain. The sample is drawn from a study of OX40 agonist ivuxolimab in advanced cancers. About the study: Patients got intravenous ivuxolimab at 0.01 to 10 mg/kg every 2 weeks. Three patients had partial responses: one hepatocellular carcinoma, two cutaneous melanoma.

Data came from immunoSEQ multiplex PCR; TCRdb stores just in-frame clones and leaves some out. In the table there are fewer than 60,000 clones, approximately 91% of which are singletons. Systemic immunosuppression or a history of autoimmune disease excluded patients. This receptor was taken from an adult with an advanced solid tumor such as melanoma, head and neck, liver or kidney cancer. The source material was CD4+ or CD8+ T cells sorted from blood, sampled in a trial of the OX40 agonist ivuxolimab.

The CDR3 sequence is CASSNSAYEQYF. CDR3 in DNA: TGTGCCAGCAGCAACAGTGCATACGAGCAGTACTTC. This chain connects TRBV27 to TRBJ2-7; D is unclear. Trimming cost V 6 bases and J 4 bases, with 10 bases left between them. This CDR3 spans 12 amino acids. Germline assignment: CDR1 MNHEY and CDR2 SMNVEV (reference sequence).